This T cell receptor (beta chain) was sequenced in a study of beta chain features in type 1 diabetes. General observations from the study: PCR might preferentially amplify shorter templates, equally in patients and controls. Type 1 diabetes patients had TCRB CDR3s that were shorter (moderately but significantly so) in all four CD4+ subsets.

The whole isolated RNA underwent reverse transcription, so sequencing captured expressed TCRB transcripts. Produced via immunoSEQ multiplex PCR; TCRdb's table is partial and in-frame only. Of approximately 250,000 clones in the sample, roughly 16% are singletons; the top ten hold 0.08% to 0.095%. Germline-derived CDR1 and CDR2 are GTSNPN and SVGIG (reference sequence). This CDR3 comprises 15 residues. The V gene lost 3 bases and the J gene lost 0 bases, with 12 bases spanning the gap. This clone occurred once. Antigen specificity is unknown. CD45RO/CCR7/CD25/CD127/CD95/CD27 staining was used to isolate CD4+ naive, central memory, regulatory and stem cell-like memory cells by sorting.

The chain employs TRBV30 and TRBJ1-3; D ambiguous. The sequenced sample was naive CD4+ T cells from blood. The sequence was obtained from a man younger than 45 with type 1 diabetes. CDR3 residues: CAWRIFSSSGNTIYF. In DNA, the CDR3 is TGTGCCTGGAGGATCTTCTCCAGCTCTGGAAACACCATATATTTT.